The 7 T cell receptor beta chains reported below all come from one sample, sequenced in a study of blood T cell repertoires in COVID-19 (dated by TCRdb to between 2020 and 2021). Receptors were amplified or captured by the immunoSEQ multiplex PCR assay. The clones in this table, taken by TCRdb from immuneACCESS, are in-frame only. Not every clone is retained; where verified, under half of the shortfall comes from an unresolved V gene, and the cause of the rest is unknown. Here the sample has around 260,000 clones; around nine tenths occur a single time. The ten largest make up over 7.5% of the sample. The sample comprised peripheral blood. Receptor source: a man in his forties who had recovered from COVID-19.

This clone was observed a few times. The chain links TRBV4-2 to TRBJ1-5, with D uncertain. The germline CDR1 and CDR2 sequences are LGHNA and YNFKEQ. Trimming removed 1 base from V and 3 bases from J, with 4 bases in between. This CDR3 comprises 13 residues. CDR3 loop: CASSQALNQPQHF. The CDR3 nucleotides are TGTGCCAGCAGCCAAGCTCTCAATCAGCCCCAGCATTTT.

The chain has TRBV9 and TRBJ1-2; the match to TRBD1 covers 9 bases. In germline, CDR1 is SGDLS, CDR2 YYNGEE. CDR3 length: 14 residues. Losses at the gene ends were 6 bases for V and 8 bases for J; bases not matched to a gene: 11. The CDR3 loop reads CASTEGGQGFGYTF. The CDR3 region has the DNA TGTGCCAGCACCGAGGGGGGACAGGGCTTCGGCTACACCTTC. The whole variable domain, remainder taken from reference TRBV9 and TRBJ1-2, is DSGVTQTPKHLITATGQRVTLRCSPRSGDLSVYWYQQSLDQGLQFLIQYYNGEERAKGNILERFSAQQFPDLHSELNLSSLELGDSALYFCASTEGGQGFGYTFGSGTRLTVV.

The rearrangement joins TRBV6-5 to TRBJ2-7; a weak D match, TRBD2 (6 bases). This CDR3 has 14 amino acids. The germline CDR1 and CDR2 sequences are MNHEY and SVGAGI. Trimming shortened V by 7 bases and J by 6 bases, and 19 bases separated the two germline ends. CDR3 amino acids: CASKEGTFLGEQYF. The CDR3, as DNA: TGTGCCAGCAAGGAGGGGACCTTTTTGGGCGAGCAGTACTTC.

The CDR3 coding sequence is TGTGCCAGCAGTTCCAGACTAGCGGGACCCACAGATACGCAGTATTTT. Its protein product is CASSSRLAGPTDTQYF. V and J are TRBV5-4 and TRBJ2-3, with TRBD2 identical over 11 bases. CDR3 size: 16 residues. CDR1 is SGHNT, CDR2 YYREEE, per germline (reference sequence). Trimming at V came to 5 bases and at J to 2 bases, leaving 7 bases not matched to a gene.

The V call is TRBV7-9, the J call TRBJ2-3, with D possibly being TRBD1 (5 bases). Trimming took off 1 base at V and 1 base at J, with 12 bases between the two ends. The CDR3 runs to 16 residues. Germline assignment: CDR1 SEHNR and CDR2 FQNEAQ (reference sequence). DNA of the CDR3: TGTGCCAGCAGCTTAGAGCCGGCAGGGCGCACAGATACGCAGTATTTT. Encoded protein: CASSLEPAGRTDTQYF.

This sequence joins TRBV6-1 and TRBJ1-1; maybe TRBD1 (5 bases). Germline V gene sequence: CDR1 MNHNS, CDR2 SASEGT. The CDR3 has 14 amino acids. V was shortened by 3 bases and J by 5 bases, with 13 bases between the two germline ends. The CDR3 bases are TGTGCCAGCAGTGAGAAGGGAGGGGAGACTGAAGCTTTCTTT. Translating gives CASSEKGGETEAFF.

The V and J genes are TRBV19 and TRBJ2-5; the match to TRBD2 covers 8 bases. V lost 6 bases, J lost 7 bases, and 7 bases stayed unmatched. This CDR3 comprises 13 residues. Per the germline V gene, CDR1 is LNHDA and CDR2 is SQIVND (reference sequence). The CDR3 sequence: CASSPAGEGTQYF. The CDR3 DNA sequence: TGTGCCAGTAGCCCAGCGGGGGAGGGGACCCAGTACTTC.